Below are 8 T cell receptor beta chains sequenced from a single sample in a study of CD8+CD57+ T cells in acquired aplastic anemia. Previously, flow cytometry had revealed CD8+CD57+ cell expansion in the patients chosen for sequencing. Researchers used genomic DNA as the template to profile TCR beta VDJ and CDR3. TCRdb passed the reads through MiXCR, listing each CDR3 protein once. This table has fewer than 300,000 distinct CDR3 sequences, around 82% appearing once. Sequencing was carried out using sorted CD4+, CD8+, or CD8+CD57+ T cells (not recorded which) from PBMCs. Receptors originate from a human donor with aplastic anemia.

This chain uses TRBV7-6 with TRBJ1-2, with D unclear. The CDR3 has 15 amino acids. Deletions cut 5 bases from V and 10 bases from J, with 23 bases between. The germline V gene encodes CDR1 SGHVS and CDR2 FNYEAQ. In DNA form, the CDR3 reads TGTGCCAGCAGCATAGACCGCGGTTCAAAAGAGACCTACACCTTC. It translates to CASSIDRGSKETYTF.

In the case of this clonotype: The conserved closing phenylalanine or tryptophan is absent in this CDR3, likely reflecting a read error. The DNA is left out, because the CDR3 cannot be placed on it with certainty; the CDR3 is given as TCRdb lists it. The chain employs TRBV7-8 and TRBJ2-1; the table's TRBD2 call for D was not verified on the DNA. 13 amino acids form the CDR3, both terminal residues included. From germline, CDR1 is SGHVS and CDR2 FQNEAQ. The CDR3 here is CASSVGLADTHTL.

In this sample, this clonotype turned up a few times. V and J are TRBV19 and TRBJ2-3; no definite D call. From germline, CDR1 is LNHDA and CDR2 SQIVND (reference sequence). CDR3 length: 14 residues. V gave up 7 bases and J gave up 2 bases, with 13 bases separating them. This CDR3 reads CASTDGHLTDTQYF. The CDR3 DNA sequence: TGTGCCAGTACCGATGGTCACCTCACAGATACGCAGTATTTT.

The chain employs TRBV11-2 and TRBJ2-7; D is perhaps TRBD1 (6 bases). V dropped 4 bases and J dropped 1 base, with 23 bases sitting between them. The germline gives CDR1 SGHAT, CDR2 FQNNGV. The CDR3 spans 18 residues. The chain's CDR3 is CASSWGRDWTALSYEQYV. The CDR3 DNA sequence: TGTGCCAGCAGCTGGGGTCGAGACTGGACAGCCCTTTCCTACGAGCAGTACGTC.

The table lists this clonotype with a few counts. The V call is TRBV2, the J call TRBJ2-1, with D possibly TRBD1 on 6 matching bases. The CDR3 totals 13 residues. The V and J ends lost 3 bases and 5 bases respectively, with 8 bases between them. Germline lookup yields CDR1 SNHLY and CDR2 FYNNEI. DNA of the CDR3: TGTGCCAGCAGTGATGGGGGCCACAATGAGCAGTTCTTC. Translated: CASSDGGHNEQFF.

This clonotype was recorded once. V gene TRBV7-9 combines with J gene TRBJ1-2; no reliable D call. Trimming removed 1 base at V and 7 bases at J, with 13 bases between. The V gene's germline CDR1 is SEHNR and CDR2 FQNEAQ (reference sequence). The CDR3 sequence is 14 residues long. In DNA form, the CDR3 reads TGTGCCAGCAGCTTAGACGGTCCCACCGGTGGCTACACCTTC. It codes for CASSLDGPTGGYTF.

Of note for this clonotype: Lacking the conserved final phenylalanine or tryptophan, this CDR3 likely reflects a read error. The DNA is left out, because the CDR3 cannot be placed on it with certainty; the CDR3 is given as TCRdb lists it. The CDR3: CASSRFTAEAQG. V usage is TRBV19 and J usage is TRBJ1-1; the D segment call TRBD1 is taken from the table without a DNA check. The CDR3 sequence runs 12 residues, both termini included. Per germline, CDR1 LNHDA and CDR2 SQIVND (reference sequence).

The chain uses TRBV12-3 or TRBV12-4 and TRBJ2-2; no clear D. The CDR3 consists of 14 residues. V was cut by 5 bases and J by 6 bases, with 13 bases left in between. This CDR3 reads CASSLTGFAGELFF. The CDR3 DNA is TGTGCCAGCAGTCTAACTGGTTTTGCCGGGGAGCTGTTTTTT.